Described below is a single TCR beta chain sequence and its context. Its antigen is currently not known. There are no base qualities to consult, and no much larger clone falls within one base. This entry is derived from a study of T cell responses to AZD1222 COVID-19 vaccine (dated by TCRdb to 2020 to 2023). Looking at the study overall: Because spike-specific TCR depth and breadth did not differ between the two schedules, AZD1222 recipients who got a second dose at roughly 4 weeks were pooled with those who got a second dose at roughly 12 weeks. TCR sequencing covered about 230 trial participants: approximately 200 given two doses of AZD1222 and approximately 25 given two doses of MenACWY control vaccine. Trial participants were enrolled by age into subgroups of 18-55, 56-69 and 70-plus years, and about 150, 27 and 61 TCR-sequenced participants, respectively, were included in these subgroups. Broad study findings and their caveats: Because no day 14 peak-response samples were available, repertoires were characterized only after the peak T cell response. After two AZD1222 doses, both the breadth and the depth of spike-specific TCRs were significantly higher than at day 0 and than in MenACWY recipients. Nearly half of unique spike-specific TCRs reportedly recognized epitopes outside regions mutated in the B.1.351 and B.1.1.7 variants. Participants were mostly white British, with more females than males. The authors suggested clonal diversity may have been underestimated. The 56-69-year group was small, and its depth increase did not reach significance, likely because of low power. Conclusions about previously exposed vaccinees are limited, since just 5 or 6 AZD1222 recipients were seropositive for SARS-CoV-2 at baseline. The whole spike protein was spanned by vaccine-associated CD4 TCRs, and dominant responses were seen in regions 160-218 and 743-854.

Interpreted using the paper, the time point label stands for: baseline before first vaccination. Vaccinee samples were obtained from the UK trials COV001 and COV002, which included a single-blind randomized controlled phase 2/3 trial of AZD1222 (ChAdOx1 nCoV-19) in healthy adults. For TCRbeta chain sequencing, PBMC samples were collected from trial participants at day 0 and at day 28 after the second dose. Looking up the germline V gene yields CDR1 SGDLS and CDR2 YYNGEE. The CDR3 contains 14 residues, cysteine and phenylalanine counted. The entry retains the CDR3 DNA only, 42 bases that are in frame from base 1. Trimming at the junction amounts to 0 bases on V and 7 bases on J, and the germline ends lie 10 bases apart. The CDR3 regions of human TCRbeta chains were analyzed by immunosequencing. Processing in the source paper ran as follows. TCRs in the repertoires were matched against a reference library of SARS-CoV-2-specific TCRs that had been generated with the MIRA antigen-specificity platform. Breadth meant the fraction of unique TCRs that were SARS-CoV-2-associated, whereas depth meant the fraction of total T cells that were SARS-CoV-2-associated. Using the MIRA data, each spike-specific TCR was mapped to the spike region that the TCR reacts to and placed in a CD4 or CD8 class. Log10-transformed breadth and depth values were compared by one-way ANOVA with Sidak's multiple comparisons tests. TCRdb retrieved this table from immuneACCESS and kept in-frame rearrangements only. Not all clones are present; in checked studies, unresolved V genes account for under half, and no reason is known for the remainder. The V and J calls and clone size come from that table; D and trimming were worked out from the DNA. Counted in this sample were some 130,000 clones; over 85% of them appeared once. The ten largest clones capture roughly 0.87% of the sample.

This receptor was identified in an adult in good health. The chain employs TRBV9 and TRBJ1-4, with the D gene not clear enough to name. This material consisted of peripheral blood, taken on day 0 of AZD1222 vaccination. The nucleotide sequence is given as TGTGCCAGCAGCGTAGTCCCTACGACTGAAAAACTGTTTTTT. It translates as CASSVVPTTEKLFF.